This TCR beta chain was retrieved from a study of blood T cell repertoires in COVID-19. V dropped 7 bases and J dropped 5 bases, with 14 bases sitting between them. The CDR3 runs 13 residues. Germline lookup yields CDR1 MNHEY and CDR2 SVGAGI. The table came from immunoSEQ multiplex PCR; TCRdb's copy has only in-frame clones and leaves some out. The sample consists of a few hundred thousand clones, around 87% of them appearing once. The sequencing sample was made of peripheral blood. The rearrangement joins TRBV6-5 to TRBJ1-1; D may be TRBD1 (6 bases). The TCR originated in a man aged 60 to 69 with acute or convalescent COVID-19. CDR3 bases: TGTGCCAGCAATTCAGGGGTAGGGACTGAAGCTTTCTTT. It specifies CASNSGVGTEAFF.